This TCR beta chain was identified in a study of blood T cells in healthy people across ages. The table lists this clonotype with many counts. Its antigen remains unidentified. A second PCR, run for about 6 to 11 cycles, used a sample-barcoded 5' primer plus a J-beta primer mix. The yield of each sample was at least 2.5 million CDR3-containing paired-end reads. Each CDR3 protein is one row after TCRdb ran MiXCR on the 5' RACE reads. The data contain about 1.6 million distinct CDR3 sequences, about 32% of them seen just once; the ten biggest clones take up approximately 10%. CDR3 length: 15 amino acids. Deletions cut 4 bases from V and 0 bases from J, with 12 bases between. The germline V gene encodes CDR1 LGHDT and CDR2 YNNKEL (reference sequence). It was approximately 10 milliliters of peripheral blood that were drawn from each donor. Study outcomes and limitations: The diversity estimates, figures obtained from one million T cells, were considered underestimates. With donor CMV status unknown, expanded clonotype changes were possibly confounded.

The chain links TRBV3-1 to TRBJ1-1, with no clear D. The sequence came from a woman aged 30 to 39 in good health. Input material: blood. The chain's CDR3 is CASSPRGVMNTEAFF. CDR3 in DNA: TGTGCCAGCAGCCCCCGGGGAGTCATGAACACTGAAGCTTTCTTT.